The clone carrying this T cell receptor (beta chain) was seen a handful of times. Its antigen is not known. This sample was included in a study of blood T cells in healthy people across ages. Study results and limitations: A greater number of naive CD4+ cells and higher diversity distinguished long-lived donors from aged donors.

Staff drew 9 to 10 milliliters of peripheral blood from each donor. Then a second PCR, running roughly 7 to 11 cycles, was carried out with a sample-barcoded 5' primer and a J-beta primer mix. With 12 random nucleotides, a template-switch adaptor tagged each individual cDNA molecule. No fewer than 2.5 million CDR3-containing paired-end reads came from each sample. TCRdb passed the 5' RACE reads through MiXCR, listing each CDR3 protein once. The sample carries about 1.7 million distinct CDR3 sequences, 28% recorded once. Germline V gene sequence: CDR1 MDHEN, CDR2 SYDVKM. There are 15 residues in the CDR3.

This TCR derives from a woman aged 30 to 39 in good health. Sequenced input: blood. The V gene is TRBV28, the J gene TRBJ2-4; 7 bases line up with TRBD1. The closer fit of TRBJ2-7 to the DNA end suggests the J call may be wrong. CDR3 sequence reads: CASSLRPGGAYEQYF. The CDR3 bases are TGTGCCAGCAGTTTAAGGCCAGGGGGAGCCTACGAGCAGTACTTC.